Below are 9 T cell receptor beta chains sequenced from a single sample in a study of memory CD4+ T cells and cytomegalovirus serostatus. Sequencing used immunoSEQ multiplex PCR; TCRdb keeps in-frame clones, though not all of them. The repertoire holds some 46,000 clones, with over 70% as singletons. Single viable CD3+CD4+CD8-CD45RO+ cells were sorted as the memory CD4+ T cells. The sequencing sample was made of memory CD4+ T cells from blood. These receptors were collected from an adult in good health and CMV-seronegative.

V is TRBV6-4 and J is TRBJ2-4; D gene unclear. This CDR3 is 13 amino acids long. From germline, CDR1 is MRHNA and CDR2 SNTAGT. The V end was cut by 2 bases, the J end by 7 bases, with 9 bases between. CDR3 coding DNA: TGTGCCAGCAGTGACCTGGGTTCGAACATTCAGTACTTC. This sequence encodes CASSDLGSNIQYF.

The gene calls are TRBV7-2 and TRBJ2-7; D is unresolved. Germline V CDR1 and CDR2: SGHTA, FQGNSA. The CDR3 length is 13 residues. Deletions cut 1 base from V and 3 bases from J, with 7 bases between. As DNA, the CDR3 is TGTGCCAGCAGCTTAGGGGTGCTCTACGAGCAGTACTTC. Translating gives CASSLGVLYEQYF.

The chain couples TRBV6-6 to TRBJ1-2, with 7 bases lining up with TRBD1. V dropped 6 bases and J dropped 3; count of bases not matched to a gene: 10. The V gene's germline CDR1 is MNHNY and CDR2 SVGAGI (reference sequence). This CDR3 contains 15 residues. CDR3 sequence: CASRGEGAGYYGYTF. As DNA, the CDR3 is TGTGCCAGCAGAGGAGAGGGGGCGGGATACTATGGCTACACCTTC.

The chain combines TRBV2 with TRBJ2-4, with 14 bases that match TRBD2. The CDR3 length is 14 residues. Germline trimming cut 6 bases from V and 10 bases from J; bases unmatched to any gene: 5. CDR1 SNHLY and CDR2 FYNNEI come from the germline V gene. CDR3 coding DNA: TGTGCCAGCAGGGGGACTAGCGGGGGACGGATTCAGTACTTC. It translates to CASRGTSGGRIQYF.

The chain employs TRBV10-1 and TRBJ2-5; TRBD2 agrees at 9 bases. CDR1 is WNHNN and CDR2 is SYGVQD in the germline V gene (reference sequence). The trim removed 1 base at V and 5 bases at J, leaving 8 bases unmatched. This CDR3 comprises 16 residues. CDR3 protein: CASSEFPGRGGETQYF. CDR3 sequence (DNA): TGCGCCAGCAGTGAGTTCCCGGGGCGGGGGGGTGAGACCCAGTACTTC.

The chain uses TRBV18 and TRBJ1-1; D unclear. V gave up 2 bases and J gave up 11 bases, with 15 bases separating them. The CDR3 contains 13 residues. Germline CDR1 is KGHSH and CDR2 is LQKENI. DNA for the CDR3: TGTGCCAGCTCACCATTGTCTTCTCGACGGGCTTTCTTT. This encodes CASSPLSSRRAFF.

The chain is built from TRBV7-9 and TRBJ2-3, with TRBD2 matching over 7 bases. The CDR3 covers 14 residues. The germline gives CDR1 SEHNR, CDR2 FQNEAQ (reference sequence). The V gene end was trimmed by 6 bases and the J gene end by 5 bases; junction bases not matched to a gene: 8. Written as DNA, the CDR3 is TGTGCCAGCAGTATTCGGGGGAGGGAAGATACGCAGTATTTT. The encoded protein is CASSIRGREDTQYF.

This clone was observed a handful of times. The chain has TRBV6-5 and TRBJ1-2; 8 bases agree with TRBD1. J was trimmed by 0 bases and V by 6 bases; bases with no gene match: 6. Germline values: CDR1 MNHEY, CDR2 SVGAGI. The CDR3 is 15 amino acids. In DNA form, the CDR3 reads TGTGCCAGCAGACAACAGGGGGGGACTAACTATGGCTACACCTTC. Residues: CASRQQGGTNYGYTF.

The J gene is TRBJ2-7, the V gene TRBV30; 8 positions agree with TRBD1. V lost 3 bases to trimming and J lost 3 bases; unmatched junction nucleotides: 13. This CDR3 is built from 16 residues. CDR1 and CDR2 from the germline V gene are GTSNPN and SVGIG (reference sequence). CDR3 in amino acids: CAWSGETGDNYYEQYF. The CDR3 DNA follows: TGTGCCTGGAGCGGGGAGACAGGGGATAACTACTACGAGCAGTACTTC.